The clone carrying this T cell receptor (beta chain) was counted only a few times. Its target is unknown. This specimen belongs to a study of T cells in Graves' hyperthyroidism and ophthalmopathy. Notes on the study in general: Before onset, by a median of about six months, the model predicted ophthalmopathy. Stable hyperthyroidism and ophthalmopathy were separated using 13 V-J signatures.

The source of the PBMCs was less than 12 ml of fresh peripheral blood. CDR1 and CDR2 (germline): SEHNR, FQNEAQ (reference sequence). Trimming removed 4 bases at V and 12 bases at J, with 12 bases between. CDR3 length equals 11 residues. Amplification of TCR beta CDR3 regions was performed using RNA transcripts as template. TCR CDR3 regions were first amplified by RT-PCR with HTBI primers. TCRdb recomputed calls from the multiplex PCR reads with MiXCR, one row per CDR3 protein. The sample gives under 750,000 distinct CDR3 sequences, 18% of which show up once; approximately 15% is in the top ten. This TCR was sampled from a woman in her forties or fifties with Graves' hyperthyroidism that later progressed to Graves' ophthalmopathy. The sample taken for sequencing was blood. This chain connects TRBV7-9 to TRBJ2-5; D not certain. CDR3 loop: CASSSNEREYF. The CDR3 DNA reads as TGTGCCAGCAGCTCAAATGAACGGGAGTACTTC. Filled out from reference TRBV7-9 and TRBJ2-5, the complete variable domain reads DTGVSQNPRHKITKRGQNVTFRCDPISEHNRLYWYRQTLGQGPEFLTYFQNEAQLEKSRLLSDRFSAERPKGSFSTLEIQRTEQGDSAMYLCASSSNEREYFGPGTRLLVL.